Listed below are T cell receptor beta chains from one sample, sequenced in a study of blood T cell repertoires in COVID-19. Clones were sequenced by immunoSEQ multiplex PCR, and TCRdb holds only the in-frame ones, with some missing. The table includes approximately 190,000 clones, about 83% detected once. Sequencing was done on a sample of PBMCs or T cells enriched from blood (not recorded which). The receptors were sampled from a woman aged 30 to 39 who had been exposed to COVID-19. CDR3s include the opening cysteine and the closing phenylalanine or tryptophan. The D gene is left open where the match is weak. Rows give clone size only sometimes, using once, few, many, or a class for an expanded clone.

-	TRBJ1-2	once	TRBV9	TGTGCCAGCAGCGTAGATCTAGTAGTGGCGGGGGACGGCTACACCTTC	CASSVDLVVAGDGYTF
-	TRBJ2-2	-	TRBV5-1	TGCGCCAGCAGCTTGGTTTCAGCGAACACCGGGGAGCTGTTTTTT	CASSLVSANTGELFF
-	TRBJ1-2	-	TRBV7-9	TGTGCCAGCAGCTTAGAACAGGGCTTTAATCATGGCTACACCTTC	CASSLEQGFNHGYTF
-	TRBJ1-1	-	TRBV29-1	TGCAGCGTTGCGGGCCGACAGTGGAACACTGAAGCTTTCTTT	CSVAGRQWNTEAFF
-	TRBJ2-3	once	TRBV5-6	TGTGCCAGCAGCTTTGTACAGATCCTCGGAACGCAGTATTTT	CASSFVQILGTQYF
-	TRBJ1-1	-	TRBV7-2	TGTGCCAGCAGCCAGAACAGGGACACTGAAGCTTTCTTT	CASSQNRDTEAFF
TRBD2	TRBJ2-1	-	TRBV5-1	TGCGCCAGCAGCCAACGCGGGACTAGCGTCTATGAGCAGTTCTTC	CASSQRGTSVYEQFF
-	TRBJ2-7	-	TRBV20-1	TGCAGTGCCCGACAGGCCTACGAGCAGTACTTC	CSARQAYEQYF
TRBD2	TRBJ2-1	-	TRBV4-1	TGCGCCAGCAGCCAAGATTCCACTAGCGGGGTGTACAATGAGCAGTTCTTC	CASSQDSTSGVYNEQFF
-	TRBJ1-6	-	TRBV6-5	TGTGCCAGCAGTTACCGGGTTTCTAATTCACCCCTCCACTTT	CASSYRVSNSPLHF
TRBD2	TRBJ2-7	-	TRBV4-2	TGTGCCAGCAGCCAAGAAGTCCCGGGACTAGGGTACGAGCAGTACTTC	CASSQEVPGLGYEQYF
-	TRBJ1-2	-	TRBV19	TGTGCCAGTAGTATCGTACAGGAAGTAGTCTATGGCTACACCTTC	CASSIVQEVVYGYTF
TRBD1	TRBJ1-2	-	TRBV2	TGTGCCAGCAGTGAACGCGCAGGGGGGTCTTATGGCTACACCTTC	CASSERAGGSYGYTF
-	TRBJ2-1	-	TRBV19	TGTGCCAGTAGTATAGCGGGTGAGAATGAGCAGTTCTTC	CASSIAGENEQFF
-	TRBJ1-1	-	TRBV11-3	TGTGCCAGCAGCTTAGAGAGTTCGAACACTGAAGCTTTCTTT	CASSLESSNTEAFF
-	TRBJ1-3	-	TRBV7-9	TGTGCCAGCAGCACCGGGAGCTCTGGAAACACCATATATTTT	CASSTGSSGNTIYF
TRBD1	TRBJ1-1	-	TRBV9	TGTGCCAGCAGCGGTCGGCGGGACAGTGAAGCTTTCTTT	CASSGRRDSEAFF
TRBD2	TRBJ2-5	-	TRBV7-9	TGTGCCAGCAGCTTAGAAGCGGGGAAAGTGTGGGAGACCCAGTACTTC	CASSLEAGKVWETQYF
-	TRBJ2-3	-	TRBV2	TGTGCCAGCAGTGACACTAGCATTGAGGATACGCAGTATTTT	CASSDTSIEDTQYF
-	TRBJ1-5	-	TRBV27	TGTGCCAGCAGAATGACAGGTTATCAGCCCCAGCATTTT	CASRMTGYQPQHF
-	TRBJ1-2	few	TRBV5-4	TGTGCCAGCAGCCTTGACCCGGGGAGTAACTATGGCTACACCTTC	CASSLDPGSNYGYTF
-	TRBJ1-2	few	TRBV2	TGTGCCCCAGGCTATGGCTACACCTTC	CAPGYGYTF
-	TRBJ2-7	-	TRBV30	TGTGCCTGGAGTGTCGACACAAACTACGAGCAGTACTTC	CAWSVDTNYEQYF
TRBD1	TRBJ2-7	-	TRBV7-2	TGTGCCAGCAGCTTAGGGACAGGGTACGAGCAGTACTTC	CASSLGTGYEQYF
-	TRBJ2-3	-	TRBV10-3	TGTGCCATCAGTGAGACAGGGGACTCTAGCACAGATACGCAGTATTTT	CAISETGDSSTDTQYF
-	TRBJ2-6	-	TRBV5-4	TGTGCCAGCAGCTTGGGCCTCGGGAGAATGGGTGCCTCTGGGGCCAACGTCCTGACTTTC	CASSLGLGRMGASGANVLTF
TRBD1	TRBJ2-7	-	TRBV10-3	TGTGCCATCGCGGGACAGGGTGAGAGCTACGAGCAGTACTTC	CAIAGQGESYEQYF
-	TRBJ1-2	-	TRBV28	TGTGCCAGCAACAGCCCAGGAACTAACTATGGCTACACCTTC	CASNSPGTNYGYTF
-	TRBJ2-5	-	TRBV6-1	TGTGCCAGCAGTGAATACAGACAGGGAGGAGAGACCCAGTACTTC	CASSEYRQGGETQYF
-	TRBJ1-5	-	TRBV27	TGTGCCACGGGAGTCAATCAGCCCCAGCATTTT	CATGVNQPQHF
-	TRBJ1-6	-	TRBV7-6	TGTGCCAGCAGCTTATCGACAGGCTCAAATTCACCCCTCCACTTT	CASSLSTGSNSPLHF
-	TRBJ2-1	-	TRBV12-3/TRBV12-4	TGTGCCAGCAACTCTAATGGGGGCGTCTTGTTCTTC	CASNSNGGVLFF
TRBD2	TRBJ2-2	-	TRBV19	TGTGCCAGTAATCCTAGCGGGGGCCACCCGGGCACCGGGGAGCTGTTTTTT	CASNPSGGHPGTGELFF
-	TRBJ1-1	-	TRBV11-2	TGTGCCAGCAGCTTATCCCCCAGGGTGGACACTGAAGCTTTCTTT	CASSLSPRVDTEAFF
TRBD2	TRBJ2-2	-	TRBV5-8	TGTGCCAGCAGCTTGTCAGCTAGCGGATCCACCGGGGAGCTGTTTTTT	CASSLSASGSTGELFF
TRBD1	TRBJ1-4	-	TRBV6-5	TGTGCCAGCAGGAACAGGGGGACTTATGAAAAACTGTTTTTT	CASRNRGTYEKLFF
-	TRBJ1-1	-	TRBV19	TGTGCCAGTAGTACAGCGGGGAGGACTGAAGCTTTCTTT	CASSTAGRTEAFF
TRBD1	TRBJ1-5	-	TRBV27	TGTGCCAGCAGTTTATCGGGAATTAGGACAGGGAACAATCAGCCCCAGCATTTT	CASSLSGIRTGNNQPQHF
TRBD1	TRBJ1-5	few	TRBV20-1	TGCAGTGCTAGTGGACAGGCCTATAATCAGCCCCAGCATTTT	CSASGQAYNQPQHF
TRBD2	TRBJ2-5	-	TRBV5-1	TGCGCCAGCAGCTTCTTACTAGCGGTCGGGGAGACCCAGTACTTC	CASSFLLAVGETQYF
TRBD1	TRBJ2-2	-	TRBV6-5	TGTGCCAGTGCCGGACAGGATTACACCGGGGAGCTGTTTTTT	CASAGQDYTGELFF
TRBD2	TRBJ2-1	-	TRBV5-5	TGTGCCAGCAGCCAATTGGACCCCGGCCCTAGCGGGTTTGGCAATGAGCAGTTCTTC	CASSQLDPGPSGFGNEQFF
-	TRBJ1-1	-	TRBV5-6	TGTGCCAGCAGCTTGGGAACGGTGGACACTGAAGCTTTCTTT	CASSLGTVDTEAFF
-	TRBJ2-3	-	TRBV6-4	TGTGCCAGCAGTGAATCCGGGACGGACTACACAGATACGCAGTATTTT	CASSESGTDYTDTQYF
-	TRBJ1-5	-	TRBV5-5	TGTGCCAGCAGCTTGGAGGGTGCCCAGGGGCCCCAGCATTTT	CASSLEGAQGPQHF
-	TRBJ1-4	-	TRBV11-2	TGTGCCAGCAGCCCCACAAGCCGAGAGGGACTGTTTTTT	CASSPTSREGLFF
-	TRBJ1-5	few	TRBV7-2	TGTGCCAGCAGCTTATCCCCAGGGGCGGATCAGCCCCAGCATTTT	CASSLSPGADQPQHF
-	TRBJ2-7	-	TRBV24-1	TGTGCCACCAGTGATCCTACCTACGAGCAGTACTTC	CATSDPTYEQYF
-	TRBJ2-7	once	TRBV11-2	TGTGCCAGCAGCTTAGATCCCAGGGATGACGAGCAGTACTTC	CASSLDPRDDEQYF
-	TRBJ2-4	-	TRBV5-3	TGTGCCAGAAGGGTACAGGGCGGCAAAAACATTCAGTACTTC	CARRVQGGKNIQYF
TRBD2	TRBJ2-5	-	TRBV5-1	TGCGCCAGCAGCTCGACTAGCGGGGGCCAAGAGACCCAGTACTTC	CASSSTSGGQETQYF
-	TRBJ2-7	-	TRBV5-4	TGTGCCAGCAGCTGGTTGGGGCCTTCCTACGAGCAGTACTTC	CASSWLGPSYEQYF
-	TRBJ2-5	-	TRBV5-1	TGCGCCAGCAGCTTTCGGGGGGCCCAAGAGACCCAGTACTTC	CASSFRGAQETQYF
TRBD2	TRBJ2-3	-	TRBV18	TGTGCCAGCTCACCCCGGGGACTAGCGGGGCGACCTAGCACAGATACGCAGTATTTT	CASSPRGLAGRPSTDTQYF
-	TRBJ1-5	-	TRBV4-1	TGCGCCAGCAGCCAAGGGAGGCAGGTCAATCAGCCCCAGCATTTT	CASSQGRQVNQPQHF
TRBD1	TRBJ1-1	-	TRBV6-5	TGTGCCAGCAGTTACGGGACAGGGCCCACTGAAGCTTTCTTT	CASSYGTGPTEAFF
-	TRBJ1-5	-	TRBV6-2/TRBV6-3	TGTGCCAGCAGTTACTTGAGCGACCCACAGCCCCAGCATTTT	CASSYLSDPQPQHF
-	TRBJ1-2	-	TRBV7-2	TGTGCCAGCAGCTTAGGTTCTGCGGCTAACTATGGCTACACCTTC	CASSLGSAANYGYTF
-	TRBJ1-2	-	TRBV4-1	TGCGCCAGCAGCCCAACAGTTGTCTCAAACTATGGCTACACCTTC	CASSPTVVSNYGYTF